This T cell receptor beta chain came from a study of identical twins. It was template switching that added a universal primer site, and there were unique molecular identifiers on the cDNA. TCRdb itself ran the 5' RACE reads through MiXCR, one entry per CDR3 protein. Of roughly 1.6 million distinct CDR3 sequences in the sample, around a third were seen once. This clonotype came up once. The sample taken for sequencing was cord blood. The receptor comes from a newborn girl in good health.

CDR3 sequence: CRAFLQGYNEQYF. The CDR3 bases are TGCAGAGCCTTTCTCCAGGGGTACAATGAGCAGTACTTC. The chain joins TRBV20-1 to TRBJ2-5, with D possibly TRBD1 on 6 matching bases. The CDR3 loop spans 13 amino acids. Germline V gene data show CDR1 as DFQATT and CDR2 as SNEGSKA (reference sequence).